The present TCR beta chain was sequenced within a study of neurological immune-mediated disorders. Points from the study as a whole: Phylogenetic analysis grouped 18 of 34 multiple sclerosis patients' repertoires together, suggesting a possible repertoire signature.

Germline assignment: CDR1 LGHDT and CDR2 YNNKEL (reference sequence). The CDR3 loop spans 15 amino acids. The V and J ends lost 10 bases and 5 bases, in that order; junction bases with no gene match: 11. In its sample, this clonotype was seen many times. The antigen is unknown. TCRdb re-called the 5' RACE reads with MiXCR, one entry per CDR3 protein. The table records tens of thousands of distinct CDR3 sequences, roughly 3.8% of them present only once. The study built unsorted libraries from 2 million PBMCs kept at -80 C. V usage is TRBV3-1 and J usage is TRBJ2-2; 9 positions match TRBD1. Sequencing used PBMCs. The receptor's source is a man aged 60-69 years with multiple sclerosis. As DNA, the CDR3 is TGTGCCAACGTCGAGGGACAGGGAGGGACCGGGGAGCTGTTTTTT. Translating gives CANVEGQGGTGELFF.